The rows below give T cell receptor beta chains drawn from one sample of a study of blood T cell repertoires in COVID-19. Measured with immunoSEQ multiplex PCR; TCRdb has only the in-frame clones, and not every one. There are 210,000 or so clones in the sample; roughly 82% occur only once, and over 9.5% lies in the top ten. Sequenced: peripheral blood. The receptors come from a woman between 35 and 50 years old with acute or convalescent COVID-19. Each CDR3 is given with its conserved first and last residue. D genes are given only for firm matches.

TRBD2,TRBV29-1,TRBJ2-7,CSVVPLAGGPYEQYF
TRBD1,TRBV30,TRBJ1-2,CACNDRGYGYGYTF
TRBD1,TRBV19,TRBJ1-5,CASTRTGQNNQPQHF
TRBD1,TRBV5-5,TRBJ2-2,CASSQRQGATTGELFF
TRBD1,TRBV11-2,TRBJ1-4,CASSSPGQGSFREKLFF
NA,TRBV15,TRBJ2-1,CATSSAGASYNEQFF
TRBD1,TRBV7-2,TRBJ2-5,CASSSQTRTGGRETQYF
NA,TRBV30,TRBJ1-1,CAWQGGANTEAFF
TRBD2,TRBV20-1,TRBJ2-4,CSASTGGIAKNIQYF
TRBD1,TRBV6-6,TRBJ1-2,CASSPPGQGTRPNYGYTF
NA,TRBV28,TRBJ2-2,CASMALGQPNTGELFF
TRBD1,TRBV7-9,TRBJ2-2,CASSRQGSYTGELFF
NA,TRBV19,TRBJ1-2,CASSPDGGWRLYGYTF
NA,TRBV4-1,TRBJ2-3,CASSQDGTLTDTQYF
NA,TRBV6-1,TRBJ1-2,CASSERPSGGYTF